Listed here are 26 T cell receptor beta chains from one sample, sequenced in a study of blood T cell repertoires in COVID-19. Only in-frame clones appear in the TCRdb table, and some are missing; sequencing was by immunoSEQ multiplex PCR. This sample carries a few hundred thousand clones, just under 90% of them seen once, and the ten largest clones take roughly 2.9%. Sequencing was carried out using PBMCs or T cells enriched from blood (not recorded which). These receptor sequences come from a woman aged 50 to 60 who had been exposed to COVID-19.

This clone was seen only a few times. V gene TRBV29-1 combines with J gene TRBJ2-7; D ambiguous. The CDR3 runs to 11 residues. Germline loops: CDR1 SQVTM, CDR2 ANQGSEA. Trimming cost V 6 bases and J 2 bases, with 8 bases left between them. CDR3 residues: CSVRITYEQYF. CDR3 coding DNA: TGCAGCGTCAGGATTACCTACGAGCAGTACTTC.

The chain employs TRBV19 and TRBJ1-1; TRBD1 is a possible D gene (5 bases). The germline CDR1 and CDR2 sequences are LNHDA and SQIVND (reference sequence). There are 13 residues in the CDR3. V lost 7 bases and J lost 4, with 13 bases in between. The DNA of the CDR3 is TGTGCCAGTACCGCAACCGGGGGCACTGAAGCTTTCTTT. Encoded protein: CASTATGGTEAFF.

As concerns this clone: Mismatch with germline at one junction end may stem from a read error. The V gene is TRBV7-7, the J gene TRBJ2-3; no reliable D call. The germline V gene encodes CDR1 SSHAT and CDR2 FNYEAQ (reference sequence). This CDR3 is 15 amino acids long. CDR3: CASSLGLSSTDTQYF. The CDR3 nucleotides are TGTGCTAGCAGCTTAGGGTTGAGTAGCACAGATACGCAGTATTTT.

V gene TRBV11-2 combines with J gene TRBJ1-1, with D possibly TRBD1 on 5 matching bases. The CDR3 runs 13 residues. V lost 4 bases, J lost 7 bases, and 13 bases lay in between. CDR1 SGHAT and CDR2 FQNNGV come from the germline V gene. The CDR3 sequence is CASSSRVISEAFF. In nucleotides, the CDR3 is TGTGCCAGCAGCTCCAGGGTAATCAGTGAAGCTTTCTTT.

The chain uses TRBV24-1 and TRBJ2-7; 14 bases agree with TRBD2. This CDR3 has 17 residues. The J segment lost 6 bases and the V segment lost 1 base, leaving 7 bases of the junction unmatched. The V gene's germline CDR1 is KGHDR and CDR2 SFDVKD. CDR3 sequence: CATSDFAGTSGGSEQYF. For the CDR3, the DNA is TGTGCCACCAGTGATTTCGCCGGGACTAGCGGGGGAAGCGAGCAGTACTTC.

Only one count was recorded for this clone. V usage is TRBV2 and J usage is TRBJ2-2; D possibly corresponds to TRBD2 (6 bases). CDR3 length: 12 residues. Germline CDR1 is SNHLY and CDR2 is FYNNEI. The ends were cut back, 7 bases at V and 7 bases at J, with 10 bases in the middle. The CDR3 coding sequence is TGTGCCAGCAACAAGGGACTCGGGGAGCTGTTTTTT. It yields the protein CASNKGLGELFF. The whole variable domain, remainder taken from reference TRBV2 and TRBJ2-2, is EPEVTQTPSHQVTQMGQEVILRCVPISNHLYFYWYRQILGQKVEFLVSFYNNEISEKSEIFDDQFSVERPDGSNFTLKIRSTKLEDSAMYFCASNKGLGELFFGEGSRLTVL.

The rearrangement uses TRBV5-5 and TRBJ1-5, with TRBD1 identical over 7 bases. Germline trimming cut 0 bases from V and 9 bases from J; bases unmatched to any gene: 12. The germline CDR1 and CDR2 sequences are SGHKS and YYEKEE (reference sequence). This CDR3 contains 16 residues. Here the CDR3 reads CASSLALTGPIGPQHF. In nucleotides, the CDR3 is TGTGCCAGCAGCTTGGCGTTGACAGGGCCTATAGGGCCCCAGCATTTT.

J is TRBJ2-5 and V is TRBV5-4, with 7 bases fitting TRBD1. J was trimmed by 1 base and V by 2 bases; bases with no gene match: 5. The CDR3 runs 15 residues. Germline V CDR1 and CDR2: SGHNT, YYREEE (reference sequence). The DNA of the CDR3 is TGTGCCAGCAGCTTCCCCCGGGACAGCCAAGAGACCCAGTACTTC. This codes for CASSFPRDSQETQYF. The whole variable domain, filled in from reference TRBV5-4 and TRBJ2-5, reads ETGVTQSPTHLIKTRGQQVTLRCSSQSGHNTVSWYQQALGQGPQFIFQYYREEENGRGNFPPRFSGLQFPNYSSELNVNALELDDSALYLCASSFPRDSQETQYFGPGTRLLVL.

The rearrangement uses TRBV19 and TRBJ1-6; tentatively, D is TRBD1 (5 bases). The CDR3 runs 14 residues. V lost 4 bases and J lost 6, with 10 bases in between. CDR1 and CDR2 from the germline V gene are LNHDA and SQIVND (reference sequence). In DNA, the CDR3 is TGTGCCAGTAGTACCGGGACTTCTAATTCACCCCTCCACTTT. Translation: CASSTGTSNSPLHF.

The chain uses TRBV2 and TRBJ2-3; weak D call: TRBD1 (6 bases). The CDR3 has 16 amino acids. Germline CDR1 is SNHLY and CDR2 is FYNNEI. V was shortened by 5 bases and J by 3 bases, with 18 bases between the two germline ends. Here the CDR3 reads CASSSTGIYRTDTQYF. The CDR3 DNA is TGTGCCAGCAGTTCTACAGGGATTTATCGGACAGATACGCAGTATTTT.

The V gene is TRBV18, the J gene TRBJ2-1, with 7 bases fitting TRBD1. Germline CDR1 reads KGHSH; CDR2 reads LQKENI. The CDR3 runs 14 residues. The V and J ends lost 4 bases and 5 bases, in that order; junction bases with no gene match: 5. The CDR3 region is CASSLGTANNEQFF. CDR3 DNA: TGTGCCAGCTCACTCGGGACAGCTAACAATGAGCAGTTCTTC.

The chain uses TRBV19 and TRBJ1-4, with 7 bases fitting TRBD1. Trimming took 4 bases from V and 12 from J; bases not matched to a gene: 8. Germline V lookup: CDR1 LNHDA, CDR2 SQIVND (reference sequence). CDR3 length equals 13 residues. DNA for the CDR3: TGTGCCAGTAGTACCCAGGGAGACAGGGAACTGTTTTTT. It encodes CASSTQGDRELFF.

The V and J genes are TRBV5-8 and TRBJ1-1; D perhaps matches TRBD1 (6 bases). V lost 4 bases and J lost 3, with 16 bases in between. CDR3 size: 15 residues. Germline lookup yields CDR1 SGHTS and CDR2 YDEGEE. The CDR3 sequence is CASSANRVKYTEAFF. CDR3 sequence (DNA): TGTGCCAGCAGCGCTAACAGGGTTAAGTACACTGAAGCTTTCTTT. The full variable domain, with the rest looked up from reference TRBV5-8 and TRBJ1-1, is EAGVTQSPTHLIKTRGQQATLRCSPISGHTSVYWYQQALGLGLQFLLWYDEGEERNRGNFPPRFSGRQFPNYSSELNVNALELEDSALYLCASSANRVKYTEAFFGQGTRLTVV.

The genes are TRBV7-2 and TRBJ1-2, with TRBD1 matching 7 bases. Germline V gene sequence: CDR1 SGHTA, CDR2 FQGNSA. After removal of 1 base from V and 8 bases from J, the junction contained 10 bases not matched to a gene. The CDR3 is 15 residues long. The CDR3, as DNA: TGTGCCAGCAGCTTAGGGACACAGGGGCTGAGCGGCTACACCTTC. It encodes CASSLGTQGLSGYTF.

This chain uses TRBV7-9 with TRBJ1-4; 9 nucleotides line up with TRBD1. V shed 4 bases, J shed 8 bases, and the junction held 11 bases outside the gene matches. Germline lookup yields CDR1 SEHNR and CDR2 FQNEAQ (reference sequence). The CDR3 totals 16 residues. Here the CDR3 reads CASSSQTGGIGEKLFF. The CDR3 bases are TGTGCCAGCAGCTCCCAGACAGGGGGAATAGGGGAAAAACTGTTTTTT.

The V gene is TRBV7-8, the J gene TRBJ2-5; TRBD1 is a possible D gene (7 bases). Trimming stripped 1 base from V and 9 bases from J, with 18 bases between. The CDR3 sequence is 15 residues long. Germline V gene data show CDR1 as SGHVS and CDR2 as FQNEAQ. This CDR3 is CASSLDTQGSGAQYF. CDR3 in DNA: TGTGCCAGCAGCTTAGATACACAGGGGTCGGGGGCCCAGTACTTC.

The gene calls are TRBV28 and TRBJ2-7; 12 bases map to TRBD2. With 5 bases clipped from V and 2 bases from J, the junction kept 7 bases outside the gene matches. The CDR3 is 16 amino acids. CDR1 is MDHEN, CDR2 SYDVKM, per germline. CDR3 in amino acids: CASSTRTSGAAYEQYF. The CDR3 nucleotides are TGTGCCAGCAGTACCCGGACTAGCGGGGCCGCCTACGAGCAGTACTTC.

This clone was seen more than once but under ten times. The chain has TRBV30 and TRBJ1-5, with no clear D. The V and J ends lost 0 bases and 2 bases respectively, with 11 bases between them. Germline V gene sequence: CDR1 GTSNPN, CDR2 SVGIG (reference sequence). The CDR3 contains 15 residues. This CDR3 reads CAWSVQLGGNQPQHF. CDR3 DNA sequence: TGTGCCTGGAGTGTACAGCTTGGTGGCAATCAGCCCCAGCATTTT.

The genes are TRBV19 and TRBJ1-2, with 9 bases matching TRBD1. The V and J ends lost 6 bases and 4 bases, in that order; junction bases with no gene match: 9. CDR3 size: 15 residues. Germline assignment: CDR1 LNHDA and CDR2 SQIVND (reference sequence). The CDR3 DNA sequence: TGTGCCAGTAGGGACGACAGGGGGAATGGCTATGGCTACACCTTC. Its translation: CASRDDRGNGYGYTF.

The chain carries TRBV12-3 or TRBV12-4 and TRBJ1-1; 8 positions match TRBD1. With 8 bases clipped from V and 6 bases from J, the junction kept 8 bases outside the gene matches. This CDR3 is built from 13 residues. In nucleotides, the CDR3 is TGTGCCAGCCTAGGACAGGGAAGCCCTGAAGCTTTCTTT. Translation: CASLGQGSPEAFF.

The V and J genes are TRBV7-6 and TRBJ2-1, with 7 positions matching TRBD2. Trimming at V came to 3 bases and at J to 7 bases, leaving 9 bases not matched to a gene. CDR1 and CDR2 (germline): SGHVS, FNYEAQ. CDR3 length: 15 residues. The CDR3 coding sequence is TGTGCCAGCAGCTTTCTTTTAACTAGCGATAATGAGCAGTTCTTC. This sequence encodes CASSFLLTSDNEQFF.

This chain connects TRBV3-1 (or the pseudogene TRBV3-2) to TRBJ1-2; D unclear. Germline CDR1 reads LGHDT; CDR2 reads YNNKEL (reference sequence). Trimming shortened V by 3 bases and J by 2 bases, and 13 bases separated the two germline ends. The CDR3 sequence is 15 residues long. CDR3 DNA: TGTGCCAGCAGCCAGTTTAACGGAGCCAACTATGGCTACACCTTC. Translated: CASSQFNGANYGYTF.

This clone has just one count. The gene calls are TRBV5-4 and TRBJ1-3, with a tentative D call TRBD1 (5 bases). Germline CDR1 SGHNT, CDR2 YYREEE (reference sequence). The V end was cut by 4 bases, the J end by 0 bases, with 8 bases between. This CDR3 is 14 amino acids long. The CDR3 DNA sequence: TGTGCCAGCAGCGCCAGGGACTCTGGAAACACCATATATTTT. Its protein product is CASSARDSGNTIYF.

The chain has TRBV19 and TRBJ2-3; TRBD2 is a possible D gene (5 bases). Deletions cut 3 bases from V and 1 base from J, with 11 bases between. CDR1 and CDR2 (germline): LNHDA, SQIVND (reference sequence). This CDR3 region has 15 residues. The CDR3 nucleotides are TGTGCCAGTAGTATGGGAGTTCCTGGCACAGATACGCAGTATTTT. This codes for CASSMGVPGTDTQYF.

This sequence joins TRBV18 and TRBJ2-1; 7 bases match TRBD2. J gave up 7 bases and V 2 bases, and 14 bases lay outside the gene matches. Germline-derived CDR1 and CDR2 are KGHSH and LQKENI. The CDR3 is 17 amino acids. The CDR3 nucleotides are TGTGCCAGCTCACCAACAACCGGGACTACCATTCAGAATGAGCAGTTCTTC. This encodes CASSPTTGTTIQNEQFF.

This chain uses TRBV5-1 with TRBJ1-6, with D possibly matching TRBD1 (6 bases). Trimming took off 0 bases at V and 10 bases at J, with 11 bases between the two ends. The CDR3 contains 14 residues. CDR1 is SGHRS and CDR2 is YFSETQ in the germline V gene. CDR3 in DNA: TGCGCCAGCAGCTTGGCTACAGGGAGCTCACCCCTCCACTTT. It specifies CASSLATGSSPLHF. Full variable domain (rest looked up from reference TRBV5-1 and TRBJ1-6): KAGVTQTPRYLIKTRGQQVTLSCSPISGHRSVSWYQQTPGQGLQFLFEYFSETQRNKGNFPGRFSGRQFSNSRSEMNVSTLELGDSALYLCASSLATGSSPLHFGNGTRLTVT.